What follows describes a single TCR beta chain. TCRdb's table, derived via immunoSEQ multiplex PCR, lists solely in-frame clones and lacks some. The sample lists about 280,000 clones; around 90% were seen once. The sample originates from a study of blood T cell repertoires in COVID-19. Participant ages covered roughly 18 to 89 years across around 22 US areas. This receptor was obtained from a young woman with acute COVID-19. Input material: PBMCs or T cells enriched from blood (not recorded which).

DNA for the CDR3: TGTGCCAGCGGTAGAGGGGGGGGAGGCCCGGCAGATACGCAGTATTTT. Translation: CASGRGGGGPADTQYF. The chain uses TRBV2 and TRBJ2-3, with TRBD2 as a possible D gene (7 bases). With 8 bases removed from V and 4 bases from J, the gap between germline ends came to 22 bases. Germline CDR1 and CDR2: SNHLY and FYNNEI. The length of the CDR3 is 16 residues.